A selection of T cell receptor beta chains follows, all from one sample in a study of cytomegalovirus exposure and HLA in healthy donors. Assay used: immunoSEQ multiplex PCR; TCRdb lists only in-frame clones, some missing. The sample has under 85,000 clones, about 75% seen once; the top ten hold more than 2.5%. The sequenced sample consisted of PBMCs. The receptors come from a man aged 18 to 29 in good health and CMV-seronegative. CDR3s include the opening cysteine and the closing phenylalanine or tryptophan. The D gene is left open where the match is weak. Rows may omit the clone size; those that give it use once, few, many or a size class.

size: once
J: TRBJ1-4
V: TRBV11-2
D: .
DNA: TGTGCCAGCAGCTTAGCGGGGGGCGGGGGCGAAAAACTGTTTTTT
CDR3: CASSLAGGGGEKLFF

size: .
J: TRBJ1-1
V: TRBV6-1
D: .
DNA: TGTGCCAGCAGTGAAGCCCGGACAGCTATGAACACTGAAGCTTTCTTT
CDR3: CASSEARTAMNTEAFF

size: .
J: TRBJ2-7
V: TRBV7-3
D: TRBD1
DNA: TGTGCCAGCAGCCCAGGGGGAAGGAGCTCCTACGAGCAGTACTTC
CDR3: CASSPGGRSSYEQYF

size: .
J: TRBJ2-2
V: TRBV18
D: .
DNA: TGTGCCAGCTCACCACTAACGAACACCGGGGAGCTGTTTTTT
CDR3: CASSPLTNTGELFF

size: few
J: TRBJ1-6
V: TRBV5-1
D: .
DNA: TGCGCCAGCAGCTTGTCACTCGGAGGGGTCAATTCACCCCTCCACTTT
CDR3: CASSLSLGGVNSPLHF

size: .
J: TRBJ2-1
V: TRBV19
D: TRBD2
DNA: TGTGCCAGTAGTATCGAGGCTAGCGGGGGTAGGAGTGGCAATGAGCAGTTCTTC
CDR3: CASSIEASGGRSGNEQFF

size: .
J: TRBJ2-7
V: TRBV5-1
D: TRBD1
DNA: TGCGCCAGCAGCTTAGGACAGGGGGCTTGGGACGAGCAGTACTTC
CDR3: CASSLGQGAWDEQYF

size: .
J: TRBJ1-1
V: TRBV5-1
D: .
DNA: TGCGCCAGCAGCTTGTGGGGGCTAGACACTGAAGCTTTCTTT
CDR3: CASSLWGLDTEAFF

size: .
J: TRBJ1-4
V: TRBV11-2
D: .
DNA: TGTGCCAGCAGCTTGCTCAGCTTCGGGGGTGAAAAACTGTTTTTT
CDR3: CASSLLSFGGEKLFF

size: .
J: TRBJ1-1
V: TRBV4-1
D: TRBD1
DNA: TGCGCCAGCAGCCAAGATCTGGCAGGGGGCGGAACTGAAGCTTTCTTT
CDR3: CASSQDLAGGGTEAFF

size: few
J: TRBJ2-2
V: TRBV10-2
D: TRBD2
DNA: TGCGCCAGCAGTGAGTTTAGCGGGGTCACCGGGGAGCTGTTTTTT
CDR3: CASSEFSGVTGELFF

size: few
J: TRBJ1-1
V: TRBV11-1
D: TRBD1
DNA: TGTGCCAGCATCCGCGACCCCTCCCGCCGGACAGGCGGGGGGGCTTTCTTT
CDR3: CASIRDPSRRTGGGAFF

size: .
J: TRBJ1-2
V: TRBV12-5
D: TRBD1
DNA: TGTGCTAGTGGTTTCCTTCAGGGGGCAGGCATGTATGGCTACACCTTC
CDR3: CASGFLQGAGMYGYTF

size: .
J: TRBJ2-1
V: TRBV4-1
D: TRBD1
DNA: TGCGCCAGCAGCCGGGGAGACAGGGGGGGTTTAAATGAGCAGTTCTTC
CDR3: CASSRGDRGGLNEQFF

size: .
J: TRBJ2-3
V: TRBV7-2
D: TRBD2
DNA: TGTGCCAGCAGCTTCGTAGCACTAGCGGGCACAGATACGCAGTATTTT
CDR3: CASSFVALAGTDTQYF

size: .
J: TRBJ2-1
V: TRBV19
D: TRBD1
DNA: TGTGCCAGTAACGTGAGGGACAGGGACAATGAGCAGTTCTTC
CDR3: CASNVRDRDNEQFF

size: .
J: TRBJ2-2
V: TRBV5-4
D: TRBD1
DNA: TGTGCCAGCAGCTTAAGGACAGGGGGGAACACCGGGGAGCTGTTTTTT
CDR3: CASSLRTGGNTGELFF

size: .
J: TRBJ1-5
V: TRBV6-1
D: .
DNA: TGTGCCACCGACCCTGGACAGACCGCTTTAGGTCCCCAGCATTTT
CDR3: CATDPGQTALGPQHF

size: .
J: TRBJ2-7
V: TRBV2
D: .
DNA: TGTGCCAGCAGTGGGACTCTGAGCTCCTACGAGCAGTACTTC
CDR3: CASSGTLSSYEQYF

size: .
J: TRBJ1-4
V: TRBV5-1
D: .
DNA: TGCGCCAGCAGCTTGGCCCCCGGGGTAGCAACTAATGAAAAACTGTTTTTT
CDR3: CASSLAPGVATNEKLFF

size: .
J: TRBJ2-1
V: TRBV7-3
D: TRBD1
DNA: TGTGCCAGCAGCACGGGACAGGGTTTAACGGGCGGGCAGTTCTTC
CDR3: CASSTGQGLTGGQFF

size: once
J: TRBJ2-7
V: TRBV6-4
D: .
DNA: TGTGCCAGCAGTGAGGCAGTTTGGCTTCTCTCCGAGCAGTACTTC
CDR3: CASSEAVWLLSEQYF

size: few
J: TRBJ1-2
V: TRBV28
D: TRBD1
DNA: TGTGCCAGCAGTTTACGGGGACAGGGGACTTTGTATGGCTACACCTTC
CDR3: CASSLRGQGTLYGYTF

size: .
J: TRBJ1-3
V: TRBV18
D: TRBD1
DNA: TGTGCCAGCTCACCAACCCGACAGGGCAGCTCTGGAAACACCATATATTTT
CDR3: CASSPTRQGSSGNTIYF

size: .
J: TRBJ2-1
V: TRBV5-1
D: .
DNA: TGCGCCAGCAGCTCAGGGGTTTATGAGCAGTTCTTC
CDR3: CASSSGVYEQFF

size: .
J: TRBJ1-2
V: TRBV15
D: .
DNA: TGTGCCACCAGCAGAGATATGAACTATGGCTACACCTTC
CDR3: CATSRDMNYGYTF

size: few
J: TRBJ2-3
V: TRBV9
D: TRBD2
DNA: TGTGCCAGCAGCGTAGTCGGCGGGGGGGCCGGAGATACGCAGTATTTT
CDR3: CASSVVGGGAGDTQYF

size: .
J: TRBJ2-3
V: TRBV18
D: .
DNA: TGTGCCAGCTCACCACGCGCGGGGGCCGATGAAGATACGCAGTATTTT
CDR3: CASSPRAGADEDTQYF

size: .
J: TRBJ1-6
V: TRBV9
D: TRBD1
DNA: TGTGCCAGCAGCGTAGCCGGGACAGTAGATTCACCCCTCCACTTT
CDR3: CASSVAGTVDSPLHF

size: .
J: TRBJ2-1
V: TRBV7-2
D: TRBD2
DNA: TGTGCCAGCAGCCAACGGAGCGGGGGTGAGCAGTTCTTC
CDR3: CASSQRSGGEQFF

size: .
J: TRBJ2-3
V: TRBV29-1
D: .
DNA: TGCAGCGTCCTAGAAGGGGCCGCAGATACGCAGTATTTT
CDR3: CSVLEGAADTQYF

size: once
J: TRBJ2-2
V: TRBV29-1
D: .
DNA: TGCAGCGTCCCGTCCGAGGAAGGGGAGCTGTTTTTT
CDR3: CSVPSEEGELFF

size: .
J: TRBJ1-2
V: TRBV2
D: .
DNA: TGTGCCAGCAGTGAAGAGGGGAAAGACTATGGCTACACCTTC
CDR3: CASSEEGKDYGYTF

size: .
J: TRBJ2-7
V: TRBV28
D: TRBD2
DNA: TGTGCCAGCAGGTCGGGGGGGCGGTACGAGCAGTACTTC
CDR3: CASRSGGRYEQYF

size: .
J: TRBJ2-3
V: TRBV11-3
D: .
DNA: TGTGCCAGCAGCTTAGCCAGGGGCACAGATACGCAGTATTTT
CDR3: CASSLARGTDTQYF

size: .
J: TRBJ2-7
V: TRBV5-1
D: .
DNA: TGCGCCAGCAGCCTGACGGGGTCCCGCTACGAGCAGTACTTC
CDR3: CASSLTGSRYEQYF

size: .
J: TRBJ2-7
V: TRBV5-8
D: .
DNA: TGTGCCAGCAGCTTGGACTGGAGGGGCTACGAGCAGTACTTC
CDR3: CASSLDWRGYEQYF

size: .
J: TRBJ1-1
V: TRBV30
D: .
DNA: TGTGCCTGGAAGGATAAGGGAGAGTGGACTGAAGCTTTCTTT
CDR3: CAWKDKGEWTEAFF

size: .
J: TRBJ2-5
V: TRBV7-9
D: .
DNA: TGTGCCAGCAGCTTCATCCAAGAGACCCAGTACTTC
CDR3: CASSFIQETQYF

size: once
J: TRBJ2-3
V: TRBV9
D: .
DNA: TGTGCCAGCAGCGATCGGGACACGTACACAGATACGCAGTATTTT
CDR3: CASSDRDTYTDTQYF

size: .
J: TRBJ1-1
V: TRBV5-6
D: .
DNA: TGTGCCAGCAGCCTCGGGGGGGAAGCTTTCTTT
CDR3: CASSLGGEAFF

size: .
J: TRBJ2-1
V: TRBV2
D: .
DNA: TGTGCCAGCAGTGTAGAGGGAGATGGTGAGCAGTTCTTC
CDR3: CASSVEGDGEQFF

size: once
J: TRBJ1-1
V: TRBV28
D: .
DNA: TGTGCCAGCAGTTTCGCAGGGACTGAAGCTTTCTTT
CDR3: CASSFAGTEAFF

size: once
J: TRBJ2-5
V: TRBV28
D: .
DNA: TGTGCCAGCAGTTTATGGCAGGGTGGGACCCAGTACTTC
CDR3: CASSLWQGGTQYF

size: .
J: TRBJ1-2
V: TRBV2
D: .
DNA: TGTGCCAGCAGTGAGGGCGGACTCTATGGCTACACCTTC
CDR3: CASSEGGLYGYTF